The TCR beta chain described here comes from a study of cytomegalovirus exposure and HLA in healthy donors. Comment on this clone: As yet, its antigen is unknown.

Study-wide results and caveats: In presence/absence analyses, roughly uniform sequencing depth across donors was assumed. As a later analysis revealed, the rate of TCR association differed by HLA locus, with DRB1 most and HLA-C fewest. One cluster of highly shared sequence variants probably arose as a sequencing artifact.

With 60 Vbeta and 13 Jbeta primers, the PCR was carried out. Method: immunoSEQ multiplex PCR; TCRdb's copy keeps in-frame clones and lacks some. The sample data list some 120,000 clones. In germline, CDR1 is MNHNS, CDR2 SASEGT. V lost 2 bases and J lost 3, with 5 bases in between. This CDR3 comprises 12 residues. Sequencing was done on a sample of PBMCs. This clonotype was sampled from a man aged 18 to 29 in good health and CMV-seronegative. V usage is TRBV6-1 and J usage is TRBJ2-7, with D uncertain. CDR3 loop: CASSERSYEQYF. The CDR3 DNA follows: TGTGCCAGCAGTGAAAGGAGCTACGAGCAGTACTTC.